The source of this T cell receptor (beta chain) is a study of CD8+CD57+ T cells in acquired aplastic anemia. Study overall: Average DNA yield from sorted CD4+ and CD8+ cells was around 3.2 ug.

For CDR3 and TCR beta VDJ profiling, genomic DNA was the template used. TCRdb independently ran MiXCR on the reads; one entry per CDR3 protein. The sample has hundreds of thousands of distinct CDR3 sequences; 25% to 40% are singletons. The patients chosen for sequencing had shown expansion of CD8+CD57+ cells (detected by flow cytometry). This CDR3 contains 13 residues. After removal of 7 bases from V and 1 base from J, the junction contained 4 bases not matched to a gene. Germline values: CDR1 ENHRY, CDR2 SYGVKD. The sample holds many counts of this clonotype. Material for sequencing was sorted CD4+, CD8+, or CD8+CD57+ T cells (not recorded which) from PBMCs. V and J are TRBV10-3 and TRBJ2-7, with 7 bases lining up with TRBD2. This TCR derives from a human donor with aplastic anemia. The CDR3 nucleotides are TGTGCCATCAAGCGGGACTCTTCCTACGAGCAGTACTTC. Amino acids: CAIKRDSSYEQYF.